This T cell receptor beta chain was observed in a study of OX40 agonist ivuxolimab in advanced cancers. At the level of the study: Ivuxolimab doses were 0.01, 0.1, 0.3, 1.5, 3 or 10 mg/kg every 2 weeks.

Germline-derived CDR1 and CDR2 are LNHDA and SQIVND (reference sequence). There are 15 residues in the CDR3. V lost 4 bases and J lost 5; bases outside the gene matches: 9. TCRdb's copy holds only in-frame clones and misses some; the assay was immunoSEQ multiplex PCR. The table records under 20,000 clones, roughly four fifths of them present only once. The source of this sequence is an adult with an advanced solid tumor such as melanoma, head and neck, liver or kidney cancer. The rearrangement uses TRBV19 and TRBJ2-5; 8 nucleotides match TRBD1. Material: CD4+ or CD8+ T cells sorted from blood, obtained in a trial of the OX40 agonist ivuxolimab. CDR3 residues: CASSRGQVTAETQYF. DNA of the CDR3: TGTGCCAGTAGTAGGGGACAGGTTACGGCCGAGACCCAGTACTTC.